There are a few counts of the clone carrying this T cell receptor beta chain. The data were taken from a study of blood T cells in healthy people across ages. Trimming took 0 bases from V and 0 from J, leaving 13 bases between them. The CDR3 is made up of 17 amino acids. CDR1 SGDLS and CDR2 YYNGEE come from the germline V gene. A sample-barcoded 5' primer and a J-beta primer mix were used in a second PCR of roughly 7 to 12 cycles. One entry per CDR3 protein, called by TCRdb with MiXCR from the 5' RACE reads. The table has 500,000 to 650,000 distinct CDR3 sequences, around a quarter seen once. A further study also used this sample, focusing on T cells of mothers and their children.

Sample: blood. This TCR was sampled from a boy aged 2 to 9 in good health. The chain employs TRBV9 and TRBJ1-3, with D possibly TRBD1 on 6 matching bases. In DNA form, the CDR3 reads TGTGCCAGCAGCGTAGGGGGGACAATGAGCTCTGGAAACACCATATATTTT. Its protein is CASSVGGTMSSGNTIYF.